The clone carrying this TCR beta chain was detected many times. The CDR3 is 15 amino acids. The germline V gene encodes CDR1 SGHRS and CDR2 YFSETQ. J gave up 5 bases and V 4 bases, and 8 bases lay outside the gene matches. Unique molecular identifiers tagged the TCRbeta library. TCRdb redid the calling of the PCR reads with MiXCR, one entry per CDR3 protein. The table shows approximately 70,000 distinct CDR3 sequences, with roughly 4.4% occurring only once. The entry originates in a study of T-cell reconstitution after alpha-beta-depleted transplantation in children. The sequencing here drew on PBMCs, mostly from graft donor cells, taken 180 days after TCRalphabeta/CD19-depleted stem cell transplant. This chain connects TRBV5-1 to TRBJ1-5, with 8 bases matching TRBD1. The receptor's source is a boy younger than two who had a stem cell transplant for acute myeloid leukemia, so the T cells may come from the graft donor. Here the CDR3 reads CASSADGQGYQPQHF. The CDR3 DNA follows: TGCGCCAGCAGCGCAGATGGACAGGGTTATCAGCCCCAGCATTTT.